Sequencing of this TCR beta chain was carried out in a study of blood T cell repertoires in COVID-19 (dated by TCRdb to between 2020 and 2021). Background on the whole study: Samples from collaborators originated in the United States, Italy and Spain and spanned both the acute and convalescent phases of COVID-19. Samples were obtained from the ongoing ImmuneRACE study (first 160 participants) and from about 1,300 subjects provided by 6 global collaborators. Deeply sampled blood TCRbeta repertoires from subjects exposed to, actively infected with, or recovered from COVID-19 were included in the dataset. A freely available public database, intended as a resource for researchers studying the immune response to SARS-CoV-2, is where the repertoires were released. HLA class I and class II types, where available, came from metadata supplied by the sample provider rather than from assay-based typing. The sample metadata nearly always contained a de-identified subject ID, COVID-19 status, age in years and sex. The prospective study material was composed of cDNA or gDNA derived from T cells, B-cell-depleted T cells, or PBMCs. General study outcomes and caveats: The amount of clinical and demographic metadata varied by source and participant and was provided uncurated.

CDR1 LNHDA and CDR2 SQIVND were looked up in the germline V gene (reference sequence). The V end loses 0 bases and the J end loses 2 bases, and a stretch of 7 bases separates them. The CDR3 runs 15 amino acids, cysteine and phenylalanine included. The only DNA kept is the CDR3, 45 bases in frame from the first base. Collaborating institutions collected whole blood in K2EDTA tubes following their own protocols. For TCRbeta analysis, collaborator samples were shipped as frozen whole blood, as isolated PBMCs, or as DNA extracted from either sample type. Points on this clone: Its antigen is not yet known. No much larger clone exists at a distance of one base, and base qualities are not known.

TCRbeta CDR3 regions were amplified from genomic DNA using the immunoSEQ Assay, a bias-controlled multiplex PCR. The study's processing was this. The number of nucleated cells in each sample was estimated from the amplification of reference gene primers within the assay. Sequence reads were collapsed and filtered to measure the absolute abundance of every unique TCRbeta CDR3 rearrangement. For each sample, productive Simpson clonality was calculated as the square root of Simpson's diversity index across productive rearrangements. Sourced from immuneACCESS, this table was stored by TCRdb with only in-frame sequences that have V and J called. A share of the clones is absent; for the studies checked, an unresolved V gene accounts for under half, and the remainder has no known explanation. V and J calls and clone size are those listed in that table; D and trimming were worked out from the DNA. The sample data list about 200,000 clones, and roughly 87% of these were observed just once. The ten largest account for roughly 21% of the sample.

The V and J segments used are TRBV19 and TRBJ2-2, with an unclear D gene assignment. Sequenced sample: peripheral blood. This receptor was taken from a man aged 55 to 70 with active or convalescent COVID-19. In nucleotide form, the sequence is TGTGCCAGTAGTATAGAAACAGCAAACACCGGGGAGCTGTTTTTT. This is translated as CASSIETANTGELFF.